The 21 T cell receptor beta chains in this list originate from one sample, sequenced in a study of blood T cell repertoires in COVID-19. The assay was immunoSEQ multiplex PCR, and TCRdb's table has in-frame clones only and misses some. Altogether 95,000 to 150,000 clones are present, 80% to 85% being singletons, with the ten largest covering approximately 3.6%. The sequenced sample consisted of PBMCs or T cells enriched from blood (not recorded which). The receptors shown here come from a woman aged 25 to 39 who had recovered from COVID-19.

The chain combines TRBV24-1 with TRBJ2-7, with a weak D call TRBD1 (6 bases). From germline, CDR1 is KGHDR and CDR2 SFDVKD. The CDR3 consists of 14 residues. Deletions cut 4 bases from V and 6 bases from J, with 15 bases between. This CDR3 reads CATSETDRPFEQYF. The CDR3 DNA reads as TGTGCCACCAGTGAGACTGACAGGCCGTTCGAGCAGTACTTC.

The V gene is TRBV13, the J gene TRBJ1-1; 8 bases match TRBD1. Germline loops: CDR1 PRHDT, CDR2 FYEKMQ (reference sequence). Trimming at V came to 5 bases and at J to 3 bases, leaving 2 bases not matched to a gene. This CDR3 region has 13 residues. The CDR3 loop is CASSRQGYTEAFF. The DNA for the CDR3 is TGTGCCAGCAGCAGACAGGGGTACACTGAAGCTTTCTTT.

The rearrangement links TRBV7-9 to TRBJ2-3; 10 nucleotides agree with TRBD2. The length of the CDR3 is 13 residues. The ends lost 10 bases at V and 2 bases at J; junction bases unmatched: 3. CDR1 is SEHNR, CDR2 FQNEAQ, per germline (reference sequence). The CDR3 nucleotides read TGTGCCACCCTAGCGGGGGACACAGATACGCAGTATTTT. This encodes CATLAGDTDTQYF.

The rearrangement uses TRBV7-9 and TRBJ1-4, with TRBD1 matching over 12 bases. The CDR3 has 18 residues. Trimming took 1 base from V and 0 from J; bases not matched to a gene: 3. Germline CDR1 reads SEHNR; CDR2 reads FQNEAQ (reference sequence). CDR3 nucleotide sequence: TGTGCCAGCAGCTTAGTTGGGACAGGGGGCGCAACTAATGAAAAACTGTTTTTT. Amino acids: CASSLVGTGGATNEKLFF.

The chain has TRBV29-1 and TRBJ2-1; D is uncertain. The ends were cut back, 2 bases at V and 6 bases at J, with 17 bases in the middle. The CDR3 spans 15 residues. In germline, CDR1 is SQVTM, CDR2 ANQGSEA. CDR3 DNA sequence: TGCAGCGTTGAAAGAGGCCAAGCCCTATTCAATGAGCAGTTCTTC. Translation gives CSVERGQALFNEQFF.

V is TRBV5-1 and J is TRBJ1-1; a possible D gene is TRBD1 (6 bases). The CDR3 runs 15 residues. V lost 3 bases and J lost 0, with 12 bases in between. CDR1 and CDR2 (germline): SGHRS, YFSETQ. This CDR3 reads CASSSGQHMNTEAFF. CDR3 nucleotides: TGCGCCAGCAGCTCGGGACAACACATGAACACTGAAGCTTTCTTT.

This rearrangement joins TRBV10-3 to TRBJ1-1; D remains unclear. Germline V lookup: CDR1 ENHRY, CDR2 SYGVKD. V shed 11 bases and J shed 6 bases, with 13 bases lying between them. The CDR3 has 11 amino acids. CDR3 bases: TGTGCCGCGCGGGAGGAGGCTGAAGCTTTCTTT. This sequence encodes CAAREEAEAFF.

The V and J genes are TRBV24-1 and TRBJ2-1; perhaps TRBD2 as D (6 bases). CDR1 KGHDR and CDR2 SFDVKD come from the germline V gene. The CDR3 contains 16 residues. V shed 4 bases and J shed 0 bases, with 12 bases lying between them. The CDR3 protein is CATSEAGRSSYNEQFF. CDR3 sequence (DNA): TGTGCCACCAGTGAGGCGGGACGGAGCTCCTACAATGAGCAGTTCTTC.

V is TRBV5-1 and J is TRBJ1-2; 7 bases are shared with TRBD1. Trimming took 5 bases from V and 13 from J; bases not matched to a gene: 11. The CDR3 extends over 12 amino acids. From germline, CDR1 is SGHRS and CDR2 YFSETQ. The CDR3 is CASRGTDLAGTF. CDR3 nucleotide sequence: TGCGCCAGCAGGGGGACAGACTTGGCTGGCACCTTC.

The genes are TRBV30 and TRBJ2-1; TRBD1 aligns across 7 bases. The germline CDR1 and CDR2 sequences are GTSNPN and SVGIG (reference sequence). The CDR3 consists of 15 residues. Losses at the gene ends were 0 bases for V and 4 bases for J; bases not matched to a gene: 6. The CDR3 nucleotides are TGTGCCTGGAGTGTGGCAGGGGGTTCATACAATGAGCAGTTCTTC. Its translation: CAWSVAGGSYNEQFF.

The chain carries TRBV9 and TRBJ2-2; D gene ambiguous. V gave up 4 bases and J gave up 6 bases, with 13 bases separating them. This CDR3 comprises 14 residues. The V gene's germline CDR1 is SGDLS and CDR2 YYNGEE. Here the CDR3 DNA reads TGTGCCAGCAGCCCTTTTCGGAGCTCCGGGGAGCTGTTTTTT. This gives the protein CASSPFRSSGELFF. The variable domain in full, with the rest retrieved from reference TRBV9 and TRBJ2-2, is DSGVTQTPKHLITATGQRVTLRCSPRSGDLSVYWYQQSLDQGLQFLIQYYNGEERAKGNILERFSAQQFPDLHSELNLSSLELGDSALYFCASSPFRSSGELFFGEGSRLTVL.

The chain carries TRBV19 and TRBJ1-2; 8 bases map to TRBD1. The trim removed 5 bases at V and 2 bases at J, leaving 4 bases unmatched. Germline CDR1 is LNHDA and CDR2 is SQIVND (reference sequence). The CDR3 has 14 amino acids. DNA of the CDR3: TGTGCCAGTAGTCCCCGGGACAGGAACTATGGCTACACCTTC. The encoded protein is CASSPRDRNYGYTF. The whole variable domain, remainder taken from reference TRBV19 and TRBJ1-2, is DGGITQSPKYLFRKEGQNVTLSCEQNLNHDAMYWYRQDPGQGLRLIYYSQIVNDFQKGDIAEGYSVSREKKESFPLTVTSAQKNPTAFYLCASSPRDRNYGYTFGSGTRLTVV.

This clone showed up just once. The chain is built from TRBV6-5 and TRBJ1-1; TRBD1 matches 9 bases. J gave up 2 bases and V 8 bases, and 6 bases lay outside the gene matches. In germline, CDR1 is MNHEY, CDR2 SVGAGI. CDR3 length: 14 residues. Written as DNA, the CDR3 is TGTGCCAGCTTCGGGACAGGGAGTAACACTGAAGCTTTCTTT. Translating gives CASFGTGSNTEAFF.

The chain couples TRBV30 to TRBJ1-2, with D unresolved. This CDR3 has 11 amino acids. Per germline, CDR1 GTSNPN and CDR2 SVGIG (reference sequence). Between the trimmed V and J ends, which lost 2 bases and 7 bases, there was a span of 8 bases. The CDR3 sequence: CAWSSRGGYTF. CDR3 coding DNA: TGTGCCTGGAGTTCCCGGGGTGGCTACACCTTC.

In its sample, this clone was seen once. The CDR3 protein is CASSGTGRNTEAFF. DNA for the CDR3: TGTGCCAGCAGCGGGACAGGGCGGAACACTGAAGCTTTCTTT. The chain links TRBV5-4 to TRBJ1-1, with TRBD1 identical over 9 bases. Per germline, CDR1 SGHNT and CDR2 YYREEE (reference sequence). The CDR3 sequence is 14 residues long. The J segment lost 1 base and the V segment lost 4 bases, leaving 2 bases of the junction unmatched.

This chain uses TRBV29-1 with TRBJ1-3; possible D gene TRBD1, 5 bases. V was clipped by 3 bases and J by 2 bases, with 8 bases between them. The CDR3 totals 13 residues. Per germline, CDR1 SQVTM and CDR2 ANQGSEA. Written as DNA, the CDR3 is TGCAGCGTTGACCGCAGGGCTGGAAACACCATATATTTT. Protein: CSVDRRAGNTIYF.

The chain carries TRBV7-9 and TRBJ2-2; tentative D call: TRBD2 (6 bases). Deletions cut 8 bases from V and 2 bases from J, with 15 bases between. Germline CDR1 reads SEHNR; CDR2 reads FQNEAQ (reference sequence). The CDR3 spans 15 residues. The CDR3 loop reads CASAPRGINTGELFF. The CDR3 coding sequence is TGTGCCAGCGCCCCTCGGGGGATTAACACCGGGGAGCTGTTTTTT.

The J gene is TRBJ1-1, the V gene TRBV5-1; D might be TRBD1 (5 bases). Germline V gene data show CDR1 as SGHRS and CDR2 as YFSETQ. With 0 bases removed from V and 6 bases from J, the gap between germline ends came to 15 bases. This CDR3 has 15 residues. The CDR3 region has the DNA TGCGCCAGCAGCTTGGGGCAGCGGGGGATCGCTGAAGCTTTCTTT. Translation gives CASSLGQRGIAEAFF.

The rearrangement uses TRBV6-1 and TRBJ2-5; D not certain. Germline values: CDR1 MNHNS, CDR2 SASEGT. The CDR3 length is 16 residues. The V gene lost 3 bases and the J gene lost 2 bases, with 16 bases spanning the gap. For the CDR3, the DNA is TGTGCCAGCAGTGAGGCAGAACACACGAAACAAGAGACCCAGTACTTC. This codes for CASSEAEHTKQETQYF.

The J gene is TRBJ2-7, the V gene TRBV7-9; D might be TRBD2 (6 bases). The CDR3 consists of 14 residues. The V end lost 8 bases, the J end lost 0 bases, and 14 bases lay between the germline ends. The germline gives CDR1 SEHNR, CDR2 FQNEAQ (reference sequence). The CDR3 sequence: CASDVGGSSYEQYF. The CDR3 DNA reads TGTGCCAGCGATGTGGGGGGAAGCTCCTACGAGCAGTACTTC.

V is TRBV21-1 and J is TRBJ1-1. TRBV21-1 represents a pseudogene. CDR3 length equals 15 residues. CDR3 loop: CASSNEREMNTEAFF. The CDR3 DNA follows: TGTGCCAGCAGCAATGAGAGGGAGATGAACACTGAAGCTTTCTTT.